This T cell receptor (beta chain) was sequenced during a study of T-cell memory formation after mild COVID-19. TCRdb reprocessed the 5' RACE reads via MiXCR and lists one record per CDR3 protein. Of 250,000 to 300,000 distinct CDR3 sequences listed, about 16% are singletons. The sequencing input was PBMCs or a T cell subset sorted from them (not recorded which). The TCR comes from a man between 18 and 35 years old who had mild COVID-19 (a few samples of this study predate the infection). Cell type and time point are not known.

The CDR3 sequence is CASSPDRFGYTF. For the CDR3, the DNA is TGTGCCAGCAGCCCTGACAGGTTCGGCTACACCTTC. This chain uses TRBV11-2 with TRBJ1-2, with D possibly being TRBD1 (6 bases). V lost 5 bases and J 8 bases, leaving 12 bases between the germline ends. The germline CDR1 and CDR2 sequences are SGHAT and FQNNGV. This CDR3 is 12 amino acids long. The full variable domain, with the rest looked up from reference TRBV11-2 and TRBJ1-2, is EAGVAQSPRYKIIEKRQSVAFWCNPISGHATLYWYQQILGQGPKLLIQFQNNGVVDDSQLPKDRFSAERLKGVDSTLKIQPAKLEDSAVYLCASSPDRFGYTFGSGTRLTVV.